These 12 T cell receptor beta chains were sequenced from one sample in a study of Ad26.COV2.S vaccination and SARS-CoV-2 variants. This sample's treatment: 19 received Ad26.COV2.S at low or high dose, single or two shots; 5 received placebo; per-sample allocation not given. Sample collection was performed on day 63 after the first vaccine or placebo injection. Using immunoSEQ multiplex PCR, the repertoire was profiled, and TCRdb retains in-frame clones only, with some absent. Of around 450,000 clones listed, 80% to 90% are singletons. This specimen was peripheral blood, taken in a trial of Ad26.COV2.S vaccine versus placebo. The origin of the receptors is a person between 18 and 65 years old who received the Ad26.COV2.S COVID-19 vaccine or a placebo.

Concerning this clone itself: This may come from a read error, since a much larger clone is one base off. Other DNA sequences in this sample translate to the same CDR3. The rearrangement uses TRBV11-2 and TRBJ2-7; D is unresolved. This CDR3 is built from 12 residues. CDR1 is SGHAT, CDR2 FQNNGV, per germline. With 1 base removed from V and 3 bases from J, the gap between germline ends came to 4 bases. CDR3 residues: CASSLVSYEQYF. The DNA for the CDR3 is TGTGCCAGCAGCTTAGTTAGCTACGAGCAGTACTTC.

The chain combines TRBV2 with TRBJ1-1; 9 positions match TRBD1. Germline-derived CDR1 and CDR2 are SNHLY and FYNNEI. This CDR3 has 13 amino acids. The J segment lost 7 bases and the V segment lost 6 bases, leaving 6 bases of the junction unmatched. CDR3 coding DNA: TGTGCCAGCAGAGGGGACAGGGTAAATGAAGCTTTCTTT. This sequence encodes CASRGDRVNEAFF.

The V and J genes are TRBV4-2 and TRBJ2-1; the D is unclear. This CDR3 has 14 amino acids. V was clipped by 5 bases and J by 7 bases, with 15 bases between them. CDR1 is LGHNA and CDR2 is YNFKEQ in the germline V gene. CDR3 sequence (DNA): TGTGCCAGCAGCTGGGGTACGCTAGGGAATGAGCAGTTCTTC. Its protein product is CASSWGTLGNEQFF.

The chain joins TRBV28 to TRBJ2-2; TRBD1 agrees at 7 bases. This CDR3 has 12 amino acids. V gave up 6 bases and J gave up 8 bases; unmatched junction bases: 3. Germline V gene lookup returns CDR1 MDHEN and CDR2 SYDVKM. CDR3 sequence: CASRTGVGELFF. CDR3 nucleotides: TGTGCCAGCAGAACAGGGGTGGGGGAGCTGTTTTTT.

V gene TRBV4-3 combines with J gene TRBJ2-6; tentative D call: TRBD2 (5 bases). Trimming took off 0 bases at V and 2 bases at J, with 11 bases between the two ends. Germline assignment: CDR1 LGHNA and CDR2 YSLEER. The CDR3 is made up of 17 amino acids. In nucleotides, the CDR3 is TGCGCCAGCAGCCAAGAACCTCGGGGAACTGGGGCCAACGTCCTGACTTTC. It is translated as CASSQEPRGTGANVLTF.

Here the CDR3 reads CASSPGLAGGHEQFF. In nucleotides, the CDR3 is TGCGCCAGCAGCCCTGGACTAGCGGGAGGGCATGAGCAGTTCTTC. The chain is built from TRBV4-1 and TRBJ2-1, with 15 bases identical to TRBD2. The V segment lost 4 bases and the J segment 8 bases; nucleotides outside the gene matches: 3. The CDR3 length is 15 residues. Germline V lookup: CDR1 MGHRA, CDR2 YSYEKL.

The CDR3 reads CASSQDYGGYQPQHF. The CDR3, as DNA: TGCGCCAGCAGCCAAGATTACGGGGGTTATCAGCCCCAGCATTTT. V is TRBV4-1 and J is TRBJ1-5, with TRBD1 as a possible D gene (5 bases). The germline CDR1 and CDR2 sequences are MGHRA and YSYEKL. Deletions cut 0 bases from V and 5 bases from J, with 11 bases between. This CDR3 is 15 amino acids long.

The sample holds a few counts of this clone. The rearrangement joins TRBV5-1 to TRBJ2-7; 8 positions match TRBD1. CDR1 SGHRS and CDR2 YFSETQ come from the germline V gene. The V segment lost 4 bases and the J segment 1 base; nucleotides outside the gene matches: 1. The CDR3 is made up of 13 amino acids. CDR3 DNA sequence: TGCGCCAGCAGCAGGGACAGGTCCTACGAGCAGTACTTC. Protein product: CASSRDRSYEQYF.

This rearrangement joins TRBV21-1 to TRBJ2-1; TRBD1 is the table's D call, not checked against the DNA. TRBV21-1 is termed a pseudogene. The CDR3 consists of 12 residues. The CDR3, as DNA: TGTGCCAGCAGCAAAATCAGGGTTAAGCAGTTCTTC. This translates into CASSKIRVKQFF.

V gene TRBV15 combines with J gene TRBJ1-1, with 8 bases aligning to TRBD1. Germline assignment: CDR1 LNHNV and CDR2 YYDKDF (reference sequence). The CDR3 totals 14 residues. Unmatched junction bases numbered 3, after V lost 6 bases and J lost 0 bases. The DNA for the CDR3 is TGTGCCACCAGGTCGACAGGGGTGAACACTGAAGCTTTCTTT. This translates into CATRSTGVNTEAFF.

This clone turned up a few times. CDR3 nucleotides: TGTGCCAGCAGCTTGGTTACGAACACTGAAGCTTTCTTT. It encodes CASSLVTNTEAFF. V is TRBV5-6 and J is TRBJ1-1; the D is unclear. V dropped 0 bases and J dropped 1 base, with 4 bases sitting between them. Germline CDR1 is SGHDT and CDR2 is YYEEEE. This CDR3 region has 13 residues.

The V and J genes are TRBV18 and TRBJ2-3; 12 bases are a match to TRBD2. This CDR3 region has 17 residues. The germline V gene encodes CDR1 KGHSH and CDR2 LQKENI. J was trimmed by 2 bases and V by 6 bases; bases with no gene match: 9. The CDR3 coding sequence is TGTGCCAGCTCCCAAATCGGACTAGCGGGGAACACAGATACGCAGTATTTT. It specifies CASSQIGLAGNTDTQYF.